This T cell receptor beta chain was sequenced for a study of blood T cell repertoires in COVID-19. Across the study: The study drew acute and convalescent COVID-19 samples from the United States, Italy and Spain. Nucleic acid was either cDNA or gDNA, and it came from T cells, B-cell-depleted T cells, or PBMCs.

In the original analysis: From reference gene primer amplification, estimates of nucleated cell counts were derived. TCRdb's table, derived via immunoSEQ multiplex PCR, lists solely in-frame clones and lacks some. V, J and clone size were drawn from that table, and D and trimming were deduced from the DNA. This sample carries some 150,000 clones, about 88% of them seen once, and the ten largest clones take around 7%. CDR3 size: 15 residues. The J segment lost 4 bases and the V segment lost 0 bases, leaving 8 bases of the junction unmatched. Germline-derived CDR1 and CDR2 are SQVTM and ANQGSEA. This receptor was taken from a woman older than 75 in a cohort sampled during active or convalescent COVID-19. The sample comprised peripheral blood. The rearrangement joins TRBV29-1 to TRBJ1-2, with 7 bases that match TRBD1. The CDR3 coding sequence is TGCAGCGTTGAAGAGCGGGAAAAGGGGGCCTATGGCTACACCTTC. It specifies CSVEEREKGAYGYTF.